This section outlines one T cell receptor (beta chain) sequence together with its context. This record comes from a study of shared clonotypes between healthy human individuals. Per germline, CDR1 MDHEN and CDR2 SYDVKM. The J segment lost 2 bases and the V segment lost 6 bases, leaving 4 bases of the junction unmatched. The CDR3 covers 15 residues. A deep-level run was used for the assay. Authors' analysis steps: ImmunoSEQ supplied junction-only sequences lacking quality scores, so filtering was different. Clones were sequenced by immunoSEQ multiplex PCR, and TCRdb holds only the in-frame ones, with some missing. V, J and clone size are those of that table, while D and trimming were read from the DNA. Altogether millions of clones are present, around 90% being singletons, with the ten largest covering over 0.12%.

This sequence originates from a man aged 18 to 29 in good health. The rearrangement uses TRBV28 and TRBJ1-6, with TRBD1 matching over 7 bases. Sample: naive CD4+ T cells sorted from blood. Subset described: CD45RA+ positively selected. The CDR3 loop is CASSTGTAYNSPLHF. The CDR3 DNA follows: TGTGCCAGCAGCACCGGGACAGCCTATAATTCACCCCTCCACTTT. The complete variable domain, with remaining parts taken from reference TRBV28 and TRBJ1-6, reads DVKVTQSSRYLVKRTGEKVFLECVQDMDHENMFWYRQDPGLGLRLIYFSYDVKMKEKGDIPEGYSVSREKKERFSLILESASTNQTSMYLCASSTGTAYNSPLHFGNGTRLTVT.